The subject of this entry is one TCR beta chain. Its cognate antigen is unknown. A junction boundary mismatches the germline segment, possibly from a read error. The CDR3 end is not reached by the read, which stops 3 residues before it; the germline J gene fills it in. Distinct nucleotide sequences in the sample also encode this CDR3. The data derive from a study of T cells in women clearing cervical HPV infection. Overall study findings and caveats: TRBV6-7 relative abundance averaged approximately 0.11% in cases and 0.15% to 0.2% in controls.

The CDR3 loop spans 14 amino acids. The V gene's germline CDR1 is SNHLY and CDR2 FYNNEI. Method: immunoSEQ multiplex PCR; TCRdb's copy keeps in-frame clones and lacks some. In all, the sample yields some 40,000 clones. HPV was found by MY09/MY11 PCR and dot-blot genotyping. The specimen was blood buffy coat. The clonotype was recovered from a woman aged 18 to 69 with a cervical HPV16 infection that either progressed to CIN3+ or cleared (not recorded which). The chain carries TRBV2 and TRBJ1-3; D perhaps matches TRBD1 (5 bases). CDR3 amino acids: CASAGFYSGNTIYF. The part of the CDR3 DNA that was read is TGTGCCAGCGCAGGGTTCTACTCTGGAAACACG.